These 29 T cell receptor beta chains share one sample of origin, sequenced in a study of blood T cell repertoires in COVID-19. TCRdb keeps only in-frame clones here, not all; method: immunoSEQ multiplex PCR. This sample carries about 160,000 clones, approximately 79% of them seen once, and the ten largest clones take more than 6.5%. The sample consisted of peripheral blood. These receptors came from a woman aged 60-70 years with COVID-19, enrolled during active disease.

CDR3 DNA: TGTGCCAGCAGCGTATTAACCAGCGGTTACAATGAGCAGTTCTTC. This codes for CASSVLTSGYNEQFF. V and J are TRBV9 and TRBJ2-1; D is perhaps TRBD2 (5 bases). The CDR3 is made up of 15 amino acids. CDR1 is SGDLS and CDR2 is YYNGEE in the germline V gene. Trimming left V 1 base short and J 4 bases short, with 12 bases between.

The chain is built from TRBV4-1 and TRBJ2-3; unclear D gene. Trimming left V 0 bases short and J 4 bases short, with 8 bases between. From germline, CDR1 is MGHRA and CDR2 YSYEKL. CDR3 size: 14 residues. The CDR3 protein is CASSQEASADTQYF. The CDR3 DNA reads TGCGCCAGCAGCCAAGAAGCTTCGGCAGATACGCAGTATTTT.

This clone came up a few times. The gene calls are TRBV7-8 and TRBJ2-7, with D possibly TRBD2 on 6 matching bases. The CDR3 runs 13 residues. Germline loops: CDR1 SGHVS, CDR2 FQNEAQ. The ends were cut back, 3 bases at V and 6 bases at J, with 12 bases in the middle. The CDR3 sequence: CASSLGGRGEQYV. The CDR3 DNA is TGTGCCAGCAGCTTGGGGGGAAGGGGCGAGCAGTACGTC.

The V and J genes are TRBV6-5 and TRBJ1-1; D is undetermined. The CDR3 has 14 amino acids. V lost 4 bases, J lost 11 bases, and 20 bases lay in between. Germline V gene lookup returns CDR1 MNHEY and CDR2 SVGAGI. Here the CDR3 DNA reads TGTGCCAGCAGTTTATCCCTCGGACTGTTAAAGGCTTTCTTT. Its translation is CASSLSLGLLKAFF.

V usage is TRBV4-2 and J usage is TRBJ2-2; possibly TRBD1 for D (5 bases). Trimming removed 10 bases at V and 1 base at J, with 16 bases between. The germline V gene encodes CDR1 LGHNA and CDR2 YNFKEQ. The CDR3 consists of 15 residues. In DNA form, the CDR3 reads TGTGCCACCACGAGACAGCGTTTGAACACCGGGGAGCTGTTTTTT. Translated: CATTRQRLNTGELFF.

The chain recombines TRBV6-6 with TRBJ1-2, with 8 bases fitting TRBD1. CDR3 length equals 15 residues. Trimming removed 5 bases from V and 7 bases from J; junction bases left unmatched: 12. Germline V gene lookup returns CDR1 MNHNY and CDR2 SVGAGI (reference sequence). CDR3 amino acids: CASSGGQGVFFGYTF. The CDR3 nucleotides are TGTGCCAGCAGTGGTGGACAGGGAGTTTTTTTTGGCTACACCTTC.

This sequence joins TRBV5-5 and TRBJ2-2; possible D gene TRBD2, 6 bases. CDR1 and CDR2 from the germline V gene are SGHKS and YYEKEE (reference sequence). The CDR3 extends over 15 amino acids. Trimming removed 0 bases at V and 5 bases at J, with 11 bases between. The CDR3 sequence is CASSLVQEGTGELFF. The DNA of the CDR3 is TGTGCCAGCAGCTTGGTGCAGGAGGGGACCGGGGAGCTGTTTTTT.

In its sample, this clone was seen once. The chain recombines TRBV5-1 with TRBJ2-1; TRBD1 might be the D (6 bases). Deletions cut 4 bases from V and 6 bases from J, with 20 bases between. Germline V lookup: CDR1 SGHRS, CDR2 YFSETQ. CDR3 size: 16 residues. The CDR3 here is CASSPMTGSLFNEQFF. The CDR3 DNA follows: TGCGCCAGCAGCCCGATGACAGGCTCTCTCTTCAATGAGCAGTTCTTC.

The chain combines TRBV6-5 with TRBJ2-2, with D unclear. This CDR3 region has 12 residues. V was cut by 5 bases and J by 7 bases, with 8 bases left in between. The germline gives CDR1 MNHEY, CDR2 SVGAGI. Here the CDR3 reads CASSLRGGELFF. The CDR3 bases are TGTGCCAGCAGTCTCCGAGGCGGGGAGCTGTTTTTT.

The CDR3 protein is CASSRAGYGYTF. CDR3 nucleotides: TGTGCCAGCTCTCGGGCGGGCTATGGCTACACCTTC. The chain is built from TRBV25-1 and TRBJ1-2; D is unresolved. This CDR3 is built from 12 residues. V lost 8 bases to trimming and J lost 4 bases, with 11 bases between them. Germline V gene sequence: CDR1 MGHDK, CDR2 SYGVNS.

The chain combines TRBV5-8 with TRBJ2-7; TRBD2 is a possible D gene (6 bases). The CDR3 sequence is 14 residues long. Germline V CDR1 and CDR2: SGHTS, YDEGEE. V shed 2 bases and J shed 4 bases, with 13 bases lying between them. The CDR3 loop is CASSLAPGGYEQYV. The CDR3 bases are TGTGCCAGCAGCTTAGCGCCTGGGGGGTACGAGCAGTACGTC.

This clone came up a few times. The chain's CDR3 is CASSLASGTGNVHEQYF. In DNA form, the CDR3 reads TGTGCCAGCAGCTTAGCGTCGGGGACAGGGAACGTGCACGAGCAGTACTTC. The chain has TRBV7-8 and TRBJ2-7; 9 nucleotides line up with TRBD1. The CDR3 totals 17 residues. Losses at the gene ends were 0 bases for V and 5 bases for J; bases not matched to a gene: 11. CDR1 and CDR2 (germline): SGHVS, FQNEAQ.

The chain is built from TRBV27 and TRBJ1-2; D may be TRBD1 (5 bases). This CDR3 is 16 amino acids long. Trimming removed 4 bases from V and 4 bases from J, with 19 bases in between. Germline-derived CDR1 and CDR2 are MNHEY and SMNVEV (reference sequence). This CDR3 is CASSSLTGPPFYGYTF. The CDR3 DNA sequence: TGTGCCAGCAGTTCGCTCACAGGTCCTCCCTTCTATGGCTACACCTTC.

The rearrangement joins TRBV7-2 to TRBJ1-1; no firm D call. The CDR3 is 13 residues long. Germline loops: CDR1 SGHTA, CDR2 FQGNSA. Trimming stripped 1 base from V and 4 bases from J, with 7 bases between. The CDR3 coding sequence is TGTGCCAGCAGCTTAGGGGAGGCCACTGAAGCTTTCTTT. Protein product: CASSLGEATEAFF.

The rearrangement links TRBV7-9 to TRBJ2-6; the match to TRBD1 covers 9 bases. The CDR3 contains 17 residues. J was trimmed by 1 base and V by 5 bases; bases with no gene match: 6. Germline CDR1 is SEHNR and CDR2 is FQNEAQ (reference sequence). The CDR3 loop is CASSRGQGKSGANVLTF. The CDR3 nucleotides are TGTGCCAGCAGCCGAGGACAGGGGAAGTCTGGGGCCAACGTCCTGACTTTC.

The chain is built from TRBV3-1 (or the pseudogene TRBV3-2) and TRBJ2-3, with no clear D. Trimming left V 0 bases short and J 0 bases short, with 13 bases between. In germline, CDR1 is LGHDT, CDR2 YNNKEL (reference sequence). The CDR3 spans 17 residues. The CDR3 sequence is CASSQDRRLVSTDTQYF. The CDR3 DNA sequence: TGTGCCAGCAGCCAAGATCGACGGCTAGTGAGCACAGATACGCAGTATTTT.

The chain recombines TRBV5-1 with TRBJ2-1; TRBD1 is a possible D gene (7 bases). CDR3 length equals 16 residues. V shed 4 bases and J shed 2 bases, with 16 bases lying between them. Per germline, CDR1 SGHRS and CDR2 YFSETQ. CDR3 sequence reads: CASSARGRGPYNEQFF. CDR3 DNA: TGCGCCAGCAGCGCTAGGGGGCGGGGACCCTACAATGAGCAGTTCTTC.

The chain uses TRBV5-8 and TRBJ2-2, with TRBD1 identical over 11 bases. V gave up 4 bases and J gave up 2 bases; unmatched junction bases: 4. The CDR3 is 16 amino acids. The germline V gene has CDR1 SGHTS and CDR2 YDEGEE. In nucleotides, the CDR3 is TGTGCCAGCAGCCTAAGGACAGGGGGCAACACCGGGGAGCTGTTTTTT. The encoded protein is CASSLRTGGNTGELFF.

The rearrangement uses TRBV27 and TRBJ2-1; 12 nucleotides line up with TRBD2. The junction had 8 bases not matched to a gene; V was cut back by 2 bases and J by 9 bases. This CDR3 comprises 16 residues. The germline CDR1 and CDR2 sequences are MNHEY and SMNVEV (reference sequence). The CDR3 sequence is CASSLDLAGGPSEQFF. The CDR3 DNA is TGTGCCAGCAGTTTAGACCTAGCGGGGGGGCCTAGTGAGCAGTTCTTC.

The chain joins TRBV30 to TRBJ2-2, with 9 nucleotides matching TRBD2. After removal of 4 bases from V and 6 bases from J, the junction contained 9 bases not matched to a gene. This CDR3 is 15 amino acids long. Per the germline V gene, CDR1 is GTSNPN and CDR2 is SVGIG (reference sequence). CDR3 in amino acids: CAWKGSGSPAGELFF. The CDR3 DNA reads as TGTGCCTGGAAGGGTAGCGGGAGTCCGGCCGGGGAGCTGTTTTTT.

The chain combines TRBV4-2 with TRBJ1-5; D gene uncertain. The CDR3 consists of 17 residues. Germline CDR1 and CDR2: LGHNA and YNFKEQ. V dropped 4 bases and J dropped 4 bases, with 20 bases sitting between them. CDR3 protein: CASSPSWLRGFNQPQHF. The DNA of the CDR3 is TGTGCCAGCAGCCCAAGTTGGTTGCGGGGATTTAATCAGCCCCAGCATTTT.

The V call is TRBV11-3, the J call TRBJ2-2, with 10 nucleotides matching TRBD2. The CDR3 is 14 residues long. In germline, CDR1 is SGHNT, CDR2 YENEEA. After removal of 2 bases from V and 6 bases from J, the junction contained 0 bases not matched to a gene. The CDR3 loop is CASSLLAGAGELFF. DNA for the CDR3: TGTGCCAGCAGCTTACTAGCGGGGGCCGGGGAGCTGTTTTTT.

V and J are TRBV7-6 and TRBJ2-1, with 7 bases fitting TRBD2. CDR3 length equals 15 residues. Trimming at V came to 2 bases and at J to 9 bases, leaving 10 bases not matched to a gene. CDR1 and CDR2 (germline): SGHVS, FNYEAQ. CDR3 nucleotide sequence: TGTGCCAGCAGCTTACCCCGGGGAGGGCGGAGTGAGCAGTTCTTC. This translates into CASSLPRGGRSEQFF.

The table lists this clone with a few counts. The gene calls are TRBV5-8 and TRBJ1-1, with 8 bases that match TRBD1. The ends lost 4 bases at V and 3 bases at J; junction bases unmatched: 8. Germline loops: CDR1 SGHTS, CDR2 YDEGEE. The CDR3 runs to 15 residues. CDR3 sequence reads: CASSRGQGLDTEAFF. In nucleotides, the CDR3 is TGTGCCAGCAGCCGTGGACAGGGTTTGGACACTGAAGCTTTCTTT.

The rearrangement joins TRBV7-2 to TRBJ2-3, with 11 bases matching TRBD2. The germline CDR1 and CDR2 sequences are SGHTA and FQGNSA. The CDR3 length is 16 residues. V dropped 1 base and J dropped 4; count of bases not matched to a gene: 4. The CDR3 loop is CASSLVSSGGSDTQYF. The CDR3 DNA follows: TGTGCCAGCAGCTTAGTATCTAGCGGGGGGTCAGATACGCAGTATTTT.

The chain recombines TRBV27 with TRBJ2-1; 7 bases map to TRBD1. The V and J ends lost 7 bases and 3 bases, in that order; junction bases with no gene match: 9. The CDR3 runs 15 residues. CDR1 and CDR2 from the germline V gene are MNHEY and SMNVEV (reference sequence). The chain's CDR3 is CASTLNRGDYNEQFF. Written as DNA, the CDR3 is TGTGCCAGCACCTTAAACAGGGGAGACTACAATGAGCAGTTCTTC.

CDR3 in amino acids: CASSLAGTGRGYTF. In DNA, the CDR3 is TGTGCCAGCAGCTTAGCGGGGACAGGGAGGGGCTACACCTTC. The genes are TRBV7-2 and TRBJ1-2; 9 positions match TRBD1. Per the germline V gene, CDR1 is SGHTA and CDR2 is FQGNSA. The CDR3 runs to 14 residues. The V and J ends lost 0 bases and 8 bases, in that order; junction bases with no gene match: 4.

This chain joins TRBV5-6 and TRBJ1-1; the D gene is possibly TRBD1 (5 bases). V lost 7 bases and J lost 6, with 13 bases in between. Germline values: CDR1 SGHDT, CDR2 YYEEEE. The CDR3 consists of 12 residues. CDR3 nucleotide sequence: TGTGCCAGCGCGTCCCTAGGGGCTGAAGCTTTCTTT. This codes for CASASLGAEAFF.

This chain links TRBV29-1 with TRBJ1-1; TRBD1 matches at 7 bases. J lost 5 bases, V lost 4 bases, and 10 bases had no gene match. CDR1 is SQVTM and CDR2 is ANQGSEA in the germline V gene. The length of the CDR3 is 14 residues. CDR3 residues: CSVGIGGRVTEAFF. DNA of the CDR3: TGCAGCGTTGGGATAGGGGGCAGGGTGACTGAAGCTTTCTTT.